What follows are 30 T cell receptor beta chains derived from one specimen sequenced in a study of blood T cell repertoires in COVID-19. Here immunoSEQ multiplex PCR was the method, and the copy in TCRdb shows in-frame clones only, minus some. The sample consists of roughly 110,000 clones, around four fifths of them appearing once. Input material: peripheral blood. These receptors all come from a man between 65 and 80 years old with acute or convalescent COVID-19.

This sequence joins TRBV7-6 and TRBJ1-5; 7 bases align to TRBD1. The J segment lost 2 bases and the V segment lost 5 bases, leaving 6 bases of the junction unmatched. Germline lookup yields CDR1 SGHVS and CDR2 FNYEAQ. CDR3 size: 15 residues. CDR3 in amino acids: CASSTRQGGNQPQHF. The CDR3 DNA reads as TGTGCCAGCAGCACAAGACAGGGTGGCAATCAGCCCCAGCATTTT.

The table lists this clone with a few counts. The chain has TRBV7-3 and TRBJ2-1, with 8 positions matching TRBD1. After removal of 3 bases from V and 8 bases from J, the junction contained 3 bases not matched to a gene. The CDR3 covers 13 residues. Germline V gene lookup returns CDR1 SGHTA and CDR2 FQGTGA. The DNA of the CDR3 is TGTGCCAGCAGCTTCGACAGGGGCGATGAGCAGTTCTTC. It encodes CASSFDRGDEQFF.

The V call is TRBV5-1, the J call TRBJ1-2, with TRBD1 identical over 12 bases. With V trimmed by 4 bases and J by 7 bases, 5 bases remained unmatched. The CDR3 sequence is 14 residues long. Germline V gene sequence: CDR1 SGHRS, CDR2 YFSETQ. This chain's CDR3 is CASSPGTGGIGYTF. Written as DNA, the CDR3 is TGCGCCAGCAGCCCCGGGACAGGGGGCATTGGCTACACCTTC.

This rearrangement joins TRBV7-3 to TRBJ2-2; D is uncertain. This CDR3 region has 14 residues. With 2 bases removed from V and 1 base from J, the gap between germline ends came to 5 bases. Germline V gives CDR1 SGHTA, CDR2 FQGTGA. The CDR3 sequence: CASSLGGNTGELFF. CDR3 in DNA: TGTGCCAGCAGCTTAGGCGGGAACACCGGGGAGCTGTTTTTT.

J is TRBJ1-4 and V is TRBV7-2; D possibly corresponds to TRBD1 (5 bases). Trimming left V 2 bases short and J 8 bases short, with 12 bases between. The germline V gene has CDR1 SGHTA and CDR2 FQGNSA. The CDR3 totals 14 residues. In DNA form, the CDR3 reads TGTGCCAGCAGCTTAATCCAGGGTGAGGAAAAACTGTTTTTT. Its protein product is CASSLIQGEEKLFF.

The chain links TRBV9 to TRBJ2-1; 9 positions agree with TRBD1. This CDR3 is built from 19 residues. The V segment lost 0 bases and the J segment 4 bases; nucleotides outside the gene matches: 14. CDR1 is SGDLS, CDR2 YYNGEE, per germline. The CDR3: CASSVVGYGEGQGYNEQFF. CDR3 nucleotide sequence: TGTGCCAGCAGCGTAGTAGGATACGGGGAGGGACAGGGTTACAATGAGCAGTTCTTC.

V is TRBV13 and J is TRBJ1-4; D may be TRBD1 (5 bases). This CDR3 spans 15 amino acids. Trimming shortened V by 5 bases and J by 8 bases, and 18 bases separated the two germline ends. Germline V gene sequence: CDR1 PRHDT, CDR2 FYEKMQ (reference sequence). This chain's CDR3 is CASSLAPGDKEKLFF. Written as DNA, the CDR3 is TGTGCCAGCAGCCTAGCCCCGGGGGATAAGGAAAAACTGTTTTTT.

The chain has TRBV7-2 and TRBJ1-3, with D perhaps matching TRBD1 (5 bases). This CDR3 has 14 residues. CDR1 and CDR2 (germline): SGHTA, FQGNSA. V was cut by 5 bases and J by 8 bases, with 16 bases left in between. CDR3 sequence: CASSPSAGYDTIYF. The CDR3, as DNA: TGTGCCAGCAGCCCTAGTGCAGGGTATGACACCATATATTTT.

V usage is TRBV7-3 and J usage is TRBJ1-1, with D tentatively TRBD1 (6 bases). Germline CDR1 is SGHTA and CDR2 is FQGTGA. Trimming shortened V by 5 bases and J by 2 bases, and 9 bases separated the two germline ends. This CDR3 contains 13 residues. The CDR3 protein is CASSQDSNTEAFF. In DNA form, the CDR3 reads TGTGCCAGCAGCCAGGACAGCAACACTGAAGCTTTCTTT. Filled out from reference TRBV7-3 and TRBJ1-1, the complete variable domain reads GAGVSQTPSNKVTEKGKYVELRCDPISGHTALYWYRQSLGQGPEFLIYFQGTGAADDSGLPNDRFFAVRPEGSVSTLKIQRTERGDSAVYLCASSQDSNTEAFFGQGTRLTVV.

The chain carries TRBV4-3 and TRBJ2-3; no reliable D call. Germline V CDR1 and CDR2: LGHNA, YSLEER. This CDR3 comprises 14 residues. The V end lost 1 base, the J end lost 0 bases, and 5 bases lay between the germline ends. The CDR3 loop reads CASSQGLSTDTQYF. The CDR3 nucleotides are TGCGCCAGCAGCCAAGGACTGAGCACAGATACGCAGTATTTT.

The chain employs TRBV7-9 and TRBJ2-3; TRBD2 matches at 9 bases. The CDR3 runs to 17 residues. Germline-derived CDR1 and CDR2 are SEHNR and FQNEAQ (reference sequence). V lost 5 bases to trimming and J lost 3 bases; unmatched junction nucleotides: 12. CDR3 nucleotides: TGTGCCAGCAGCCCCCGCAATAGCGGGAGAGATACAGATACGCAGTATTTT. This translates into CASSPRNSGRDTDTQYF.

This clone was detected a few times. The V and J genes are TRBV9 and TRBJ1-1; D might be TRBD1 (5 bases). The CDR3 totals 14 residues. Trimming left V 3 bases short and J 1 base short, with 10 bases between. The germline gives CDR1 SGDLS, CDR2 YYNGEE. This chain's CDR3 is CASSGRETNTEAFF. The DNA for the CDR3 is TGTGCCAGCAGCGGCAGGGAAACGAACACTGAAGCTTTCTTT. The whole variable domain, filled in from reference TRBV9 and TRBJ1-1, reads DSGVTQTPKHLITATGQRVTLRCSPRSGDLSVYWYQQSLDQGLQFLIQYYNGEERAKGNILERFSAQQFPDLHSELNLSSLELGDSALYFCASSGRETNTEAFFGQGTRLTVV.

The chain carries TRBV5-1 and TRBJ2-5, with 8 bases fitting TRBD1. The germline CDR1 and CDR2 sequences are SGHRS and YFSETQ. V lost 4 bases to trimming and J lost 4 bases; unmatched junction nucleotides: 6. The CDR3 length is 14 residues. The CDR3 sequence is CASSPGGATETQYF. CDR3 coding DNA: TGCGCCAGCAGCCCAGGGGGCGCGACAGAGACCCAGTACTTC. Using reference TRBV5-1 and TRBJ2-5 for the parts outside the CDR3, the full variable domain is KAGVTQTPRYLIKTRGQQVTLSCSPISGHRSVSWYQQTPGQGLQFLFEYFSETQRNKGNFPGRFSGRQFSNSRSEMNVSTLELGDSALYLCASSPGGATETQYFGPGTRLLVL.

The chain recombines TRBV7-2 with TRBJ2-1, with D perhaps matching TRBD1 (6 bases). Deletions cut 5 bases from V and 8 bases from J, with 13 bases between. The CDR3 length is 13 residues. The germline gives CDR1 SGHTA, CDR2 FQGNSA. CDR3 DNA: TGTGCCAGCAGCCCGGACAGAGGCGATGAGCAGTTCTTC. Translating it yields CASSPDRGDEQFF. Full variable domain (missing parts from reference TRBV7-2 and TRBJ2-1): GAGVSQSPSNKVTEKGKDVELRCDPISGHTALYWYRQSLGQGLEFLIYFQGNSAPDKSGLPSDRFSAERTGGSVSTLTIQRTQQEDSAVYLCASSPDRGDEQFFGPGTRLTVL.

This clone has a single count. The chain combines TRBV27 with TRBJ2-1, with D tentatively TRBD2 (5 bases). CDR1 is MNHEY, CDR2 SMNVEV, per germline (reference sequence). Trimming took 5 bases from V and 0 from J, leaving 8 bases between them. This CDR3 contains 14 residues. The CDR3 spells CASSERSSYNEQFF. CDR3 nucleotides: TGTGCCAGCAGTGAGCGGAGCTCCTACAATGAGCAGTTCTTC.

The V call is TRBV9, the J call TRBJ1-3, with no clear D. Trimming pared 1 base from V and 9 bases from J, leaving 11 bases between. Germline lookup yields CDR1 SGDLS and CDR2 YYNGEE. This CDR3 contains 13 residues. The CDR3 is CASSVSSPGTIYF. CDR3 bases: TGTGCCAGCAGCGTATCTTCGCCAGGCACCATATATTTT.

CDR3 residues: CASSPGSTSGGETQYF. In DNA form, the CDR3 reads TGCGCCAGCAGCCCCGGGTCGACTAGCGGGGGGGAGACCCAGTACTTC. The rearrangement links TRBV5-1 to TRBJ2-5; 13 bases align to TRBD2. This CDR3 is built from 16 residues. CDR1 is SGHRS and CDR2 is YFSETQ in the germline V gene. J gave up 5 bases and V 4 bases, and 8 bases lay outside the gene matches.

Only a few counts were recorded for this clone. The gene calls are TRBV9 and TRBJ2-5; TRBD2 aligns across 7 bases. Germline V CDR1 and CDR2: SGDLS, YYNGEE. The CDR3 loop spans 12 amino acids. Trimming removed 6 bases from V and 4 bases from J; junction bases left unmatched: 3. CDR3 sequence reads: CASKGEGETQYF. The CDR3 DNA follows: TGTGCCAGCAAAGGGGAGGGAGAGACCCAGTACTTC.

The chain couples TRBV18 to TRBJ1-3; tentatively, D is TRBD1 (5 bases). The CDR3 extends over 13 amino acids. In germline, CDR1 is KGHSH, CDR2 LQKENI. V dropped 6 bases and J dropped 8 bases, with 14 bases sitting between them. Here the CDR3 reads CASSPGEAYTIYF. The CDR3 region has the DNA TGTGCCAGCTCCCCGGGGGAGGCCTACACCATATATTTT.

The chain combines TRBV5-1 with TRBJ2-3; 8 bases are shared with TRBD2. The CDR3 covers 14 residues. Germline lookup yields CDR1 SGHRS and CDR2 YFSETQ. V was pared by 4 bases and J by 5 bases, with 6 bases of the junction left unmatched. The CDR3 reads CASSRGLEGDTQYF. As DNA, the CDR3 is TGCGCCAGCAGCAGGGGACTAGAGGGAGATACGCAGTATTTT.

This clone was detected once. For the CDR3, the DNA is TGCAGCGTCCTCCCCTCCTACAATGAGCAGTTCTTC. It encodes CSVLPSYNEQFF. The chain has TRBV29-1 and TRBJ2-1, with D uncertain. The germline gives CDR1 SQVTM, CDR2 ANQGSEA. Trimming stripped 6 bases from V and 0 bases from J, with 6 bases between. The length of the CDR3 is 12 residues.

The V gene is TRBV6-2 or TRBV6-3, the J gene TRBJ2-5; D is perhaps TRBD1 (5 bases). The CDR3 sequence is 15 residues long. The V end was cut by 0 bases, the J end by 3 bases, with 11 bases between. The germline V gene has CDR1 MNHEY and CDR2 SVGEGT. CDR3 in DNA: TGTGCCAGCAGTTACTCGAACCTAGGGGAAGAGACCCAGTACTTC. Its protein product is CASSYSNLGEETQYF.

The chain couples TRBV2 to TRBJ1-5; D perhaps matches TRBD1 (6 bases). V dropped 6 bases and J dropped 5 bases, with 14 bases sitting between them. The CDR3 has 14 residues. Germline values: CDR1 SNHLY, CDR2 FYNNEI. The CDR3 DNA reads TGTGCCAGCAGGCTCCGGGACACAGATCAGCCCCAGCATTTT. This codes for CASRLRDTDQPQHF.

The J gene is TRBJ1-5, the V gene TRBV19, with D uncertain. Germline V lookup: CDR1 LNHDA, CDR2 SQIVND (reference sequence). The CDR3 spans 12 residues. Trimming took off 6 bases at V and 7 bases at J, with 10 bases between the two ends. DNA for the CDR3: TGTGCCAGTAGCGACTTGAAACAGCCCCAGCATTTT. It encodes CASSDLKQPQHF.

The V gene is TRBV9, the J gene TRBJ2-1; tentatively, D is TRBD2 (5 bases). The germline V and J ends were trimmed by 0 bases and 8 bases, with 18 bases remaining between them. The CDR3 contains 16 residues. Germline CDR1 is SGDLS and CDR2 is YYNGEE. CDR3 in amino acids: CASSVAMASIGHEQFF. The CDR3 nucleotides are TGTGCCAGCAGCGTAGCTATGGCTAGCATCGGGCATGAGCAGTTCTTC.

The rearrangement uses TRBV2 and TRBJ1-2; 9 bases agree with TRBD1. Germline V gene lookup returns CDR1 SNHLY and CDR2 FYNNEI. This CDR3 is 13 amino acids long. Trimming removed 7 bases from V and 5 bases from J; junction bases left unmatched: 5. CDR3 sequence reads: CASTDRGGYGYTF. CDR3 sequence (DNA): TGTGCCAGCACCGACAGGGGGGGTTATGGCTACACCTTC.

The chain is built from TRBV7-6 and TRBJ2-2; 8 nucleotides agree with TRBD2. Germline CDR1 is SGHVS and CDR2 is FNYEAQ. The CDR3 spans 16 residues. With 5 bases clipped from V and 3 bases from J, the junction kept 8 bases outside the gene matches. The CDR3 DNA sequence: TGTGCCAGCAGCCAATTGAGCGGGGGAGACACCGGGGAGCTGTTTTTT. It translates to CASSQLSGGDTGELFF.

V gene TRBV19 combines with J gene TRBJ1-6, with TRBD1 matching over 10 bases. V lost 7 bases, J lost 7 bases, and 7 bases stayed unmatched. Germline CDR1 and CDR2: LNHDA and SQIVND (reference sequence). The CDR3 consists of 15 residues. Written as DNA, the CDR3 is TGTGCCAGTACCCCGACAGGGGGCAGGAATTCACCCCTCCACTTT. Translated, it gives CASTPTGGRNSPLHF. Using reference TRBV19 and TRBJ1-6 for the parts outside the CDR3, the full variable domain is DGGITQSPKYLFRKEGQNVTLSCEQNLNHDAMYWYRQDPGQGLRLIYYSQIVNDFQKGDIAEGYSVSREKKESFPLTVTSAQKNPTAFYLCASTPTGGRNSPLHFGNGTRLTVT.

The J gene is TRBJ2-2, the V gene TRBV7-9, with TRBD2 matching over 9 bases. This CDR3 region has 17 residues. Germline values: CDR1 SEHNR, CDR2 FQNEAQ (reference sequence). The V segment lost 4 bases and the J segment 4 bases; nucleotides outside the gene matches: 10. The CDR3 region has the DNA TGTGCCAGCAGCTCCTTAAGAGCGGGGGGACGCACCGGGGAGCTGTTTTTT. Its translation is CASSSLRAGGRTGELFF.

Only a few counts were recorded for this clone. The chain has TRBV27 and TRBJ2-7; TRBD1 aligns across 9 bases. Germline loops: CDR1 MNHEY, CDR2 SMNVEV (reference sequence). CDR3 length equals 14 residues. V shed 5 bases, J shed 7 bases, and the junction held 9 bases outside the gene matches. CDR3 residues: CASSTLRDREEQYF. The CDR3 coding sequence is TGTGCCAGCAGTACTCTCCGGGACAGGGAAGAGCAGTACTTC.